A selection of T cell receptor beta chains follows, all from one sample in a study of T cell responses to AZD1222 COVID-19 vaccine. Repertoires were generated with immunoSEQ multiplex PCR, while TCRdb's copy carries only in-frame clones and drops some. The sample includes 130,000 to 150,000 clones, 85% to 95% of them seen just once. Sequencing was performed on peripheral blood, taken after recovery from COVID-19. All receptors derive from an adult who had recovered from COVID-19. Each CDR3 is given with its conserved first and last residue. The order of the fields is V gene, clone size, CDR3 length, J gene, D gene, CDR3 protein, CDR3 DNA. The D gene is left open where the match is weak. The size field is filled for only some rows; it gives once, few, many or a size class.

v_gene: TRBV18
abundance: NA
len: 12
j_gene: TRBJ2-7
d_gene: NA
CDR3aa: CASSRPNYEQYF
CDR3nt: TGTGCCAGCTCGCGACCGAACTACGAGCAGTACTTC

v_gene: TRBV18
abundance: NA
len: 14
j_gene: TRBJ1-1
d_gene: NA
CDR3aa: CASSPSSLNTEAFF
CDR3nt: TGTGCCAGCTCACCATCTTCGCTAAACACTGAAGCTTTCTTT

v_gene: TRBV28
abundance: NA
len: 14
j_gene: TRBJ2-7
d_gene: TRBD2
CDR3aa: CATRTSANTYEQYF
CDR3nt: TGTGCCACCAGGACTAGCGCAAACACCTACGAGCAGTACTTC

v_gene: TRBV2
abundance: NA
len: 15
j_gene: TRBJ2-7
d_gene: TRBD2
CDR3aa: CASSEEGLAGGRQYF
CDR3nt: TGTGCCAGCAGTGAAGAAGGACTAGCGGGAGGGAGACAGTACTTC

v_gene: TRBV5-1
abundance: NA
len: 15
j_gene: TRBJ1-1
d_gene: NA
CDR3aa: CASSLDNPGNTEAFF
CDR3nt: TGCGCCAGCAGCTTGGATAACCCGGGGAACACTGAAGCTTTCTTT

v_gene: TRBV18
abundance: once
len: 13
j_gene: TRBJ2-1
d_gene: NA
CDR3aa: CASSPRADVEQFF
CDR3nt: TGTGCCAGCTCACCAAGGGCAGACGTTGAGCAGTTCTTC

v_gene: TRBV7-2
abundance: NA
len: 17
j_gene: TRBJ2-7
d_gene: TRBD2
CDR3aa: CASSPSHWTSRNYEQYF
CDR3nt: TGTGCCAGCAGCCCCTCACATTGGACTAGCAGAAACTACGAGCAGTACTTC

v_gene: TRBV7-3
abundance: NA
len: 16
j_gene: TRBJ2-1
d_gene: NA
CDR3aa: CASSRSGSTGDNEQFF
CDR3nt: TGTGCCAGCAGCCGAAGTGGGAGTACGGGGGACAATGAGCAGTTCTTC

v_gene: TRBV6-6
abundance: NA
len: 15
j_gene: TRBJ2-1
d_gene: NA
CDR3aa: CASSYSVKPNNEQFF
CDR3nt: TGTGCCAGCAGTTACTCGGTTAAGCCCAACAATGAGCAGTTCTTC

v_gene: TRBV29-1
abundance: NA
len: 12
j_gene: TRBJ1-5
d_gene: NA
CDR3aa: CSVEGTSQPQHF
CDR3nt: TGCAGCGTTGAAGGGACGAGTCAGCCCCAGCATTTT

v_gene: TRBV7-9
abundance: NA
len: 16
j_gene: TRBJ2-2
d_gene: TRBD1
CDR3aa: CASSLRQGTNTGELFF
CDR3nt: TGTGCCAGCAGCCTCCGACAGGGTACAAACACCGGGGAGCTGTTTTTT

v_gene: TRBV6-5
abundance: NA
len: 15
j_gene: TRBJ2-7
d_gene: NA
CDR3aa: CASSYSSADSYEQYF
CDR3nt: TGTGCCAGCAGTTACTCGAGCGCCGATTCCTACGAGCAGTACTTC

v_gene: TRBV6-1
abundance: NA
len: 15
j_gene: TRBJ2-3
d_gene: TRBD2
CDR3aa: CASSESGRESDTQYF
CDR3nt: TGTGCCAGCAGTGAAAGCGGGAGGGAATCAGATACGCAGTATTTT

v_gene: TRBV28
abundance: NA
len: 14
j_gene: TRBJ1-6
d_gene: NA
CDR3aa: CASREQGSGSPLHF
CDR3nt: TGTGCCAGCAGGGAACAGGGTTCGGGTTCACCCCTCCACTTT

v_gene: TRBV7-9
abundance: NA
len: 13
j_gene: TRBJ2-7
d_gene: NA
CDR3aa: CASSLAAQGGQYF
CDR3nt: TGTGCCAGCAGCTTAGCGGCACAGGGCGGGCAGTACTTC

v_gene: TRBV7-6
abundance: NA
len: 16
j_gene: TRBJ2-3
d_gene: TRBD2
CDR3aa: CASSEELAGASDTQYF
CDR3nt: TGTGCCAGCAGCGAGGAATTAGCGGGAGCATCAGATACGCAGTATTTT

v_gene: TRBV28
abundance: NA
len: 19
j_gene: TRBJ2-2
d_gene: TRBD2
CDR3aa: CASSLLGDISGRGTGELFF
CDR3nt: TGTGCCAGCAGTTTATTGGGGGATATAAGCGGGAGGGGTACCGGGGAGCTGTTTTTT

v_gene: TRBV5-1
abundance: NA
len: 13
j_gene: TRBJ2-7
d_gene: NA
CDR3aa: CASSLARDREQYF
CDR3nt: TGCGCCAGCAGCTTGGCCAGGGATCGCGAGCAGTACTTC

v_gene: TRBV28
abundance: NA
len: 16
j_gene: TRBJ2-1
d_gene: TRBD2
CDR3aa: CASRGGLAGGINEQFF
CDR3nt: TGTGCCTCCAGGGGGGGACTAGCGGGCGGGATCAATGAGCAGTTCTTC

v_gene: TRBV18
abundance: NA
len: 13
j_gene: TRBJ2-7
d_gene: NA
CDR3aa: CASSPPSSYEQYF
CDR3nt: TGTGCCAGCTCACCACCTAGCTCCTACGAGCAGTACTTC

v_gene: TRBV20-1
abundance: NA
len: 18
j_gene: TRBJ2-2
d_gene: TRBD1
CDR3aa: CSASLWGQGASYTGELFF
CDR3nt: TGCAGTGCTAGTCTCTGGGGACAGGGGGCAAGTTACACCGGGGAGCTGTTTTTT

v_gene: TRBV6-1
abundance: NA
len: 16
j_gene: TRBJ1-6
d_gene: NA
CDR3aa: CASSEFAGIFDSPLHF
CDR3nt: TGTGCCAGCAGTGAATTTGCGGGGATCTTCGATTCACCCCTCCACTTT

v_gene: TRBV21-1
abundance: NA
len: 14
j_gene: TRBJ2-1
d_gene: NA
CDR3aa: CASSNLAGVREQFF
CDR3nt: TGTGCCAGCAGCAACCTAGCGGGAGTTCGGGAGCAGTTCTTC

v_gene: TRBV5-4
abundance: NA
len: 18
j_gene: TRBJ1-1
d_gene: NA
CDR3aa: CASSSVGRADNWNTEAFF
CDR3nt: TGTGCCAGCAGCTCAGTCGGACGGGCCGACAACTGGAACACTGAAGCTTTCTTT

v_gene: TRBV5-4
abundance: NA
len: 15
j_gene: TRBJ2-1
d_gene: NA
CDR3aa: CASSSQGRVGGEQFF
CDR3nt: TGTGCCAGCAGCTCCCAAGGTCGGGTGGGGGGTGAGCAGTTCTTC

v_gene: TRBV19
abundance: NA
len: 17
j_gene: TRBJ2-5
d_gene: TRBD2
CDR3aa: CASSIGDSGKGRETQYF
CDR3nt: TGTGCCAGTAGTATAGGAGATAGCGGGAAAGGGCGAGAGACCCAGTACTTC

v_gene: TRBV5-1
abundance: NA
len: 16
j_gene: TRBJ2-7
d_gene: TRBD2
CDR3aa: CASSLVGGGRWYEQYF
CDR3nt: TGCGCCAGCAGCTTGGTAGGTGGCGGGAGGTGGTACGAGCAGTACTTC

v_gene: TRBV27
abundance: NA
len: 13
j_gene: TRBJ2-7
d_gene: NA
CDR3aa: CASSLGPAHEQYF
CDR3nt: TGTGCCAGCAGTTTAGGCCCCGCCCACGAGCAGTACTTC

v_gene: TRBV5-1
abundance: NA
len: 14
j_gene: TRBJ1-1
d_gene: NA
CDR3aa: CASSLGTVNTEAFF
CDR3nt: TGCGCCAGCAGCTTAGGGACGGTGAACACTGAAGCTTTCTTT

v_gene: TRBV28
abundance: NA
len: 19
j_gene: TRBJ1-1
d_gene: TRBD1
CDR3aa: CASSKLGTGIWGMNTEAFF
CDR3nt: TGTGCCAGCAGCAAACTAGGGACAGGGATTTGGGGGATGAACACTGAAGCTTTCTTT

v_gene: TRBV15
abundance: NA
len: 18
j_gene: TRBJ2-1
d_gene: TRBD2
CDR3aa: CATSRRSGLSLTDNEQFF
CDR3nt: TGTGCCACCAGCCGTCGGTCGGGACTATCTTTGACGGACAATGAGCAGTTCTTC

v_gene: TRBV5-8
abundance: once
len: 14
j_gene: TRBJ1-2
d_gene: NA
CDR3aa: CASSLGQENYGYTF
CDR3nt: TGTGCCAGCAGCTTGGGGCAGGAGAACTATGGCTACACCTTC

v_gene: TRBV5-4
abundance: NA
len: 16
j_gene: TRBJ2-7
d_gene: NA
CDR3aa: CASSRIVGVGSYEQYF
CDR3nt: TGTGCCAGCAGCCGGATCGTGGGGGTTGGGTCCTACGAGCAGTACTTC

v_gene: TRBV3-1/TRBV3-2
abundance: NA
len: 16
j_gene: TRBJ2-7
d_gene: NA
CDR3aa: CASSQGAGKNSYEQYF
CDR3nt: TGTGCCAGCAGCCAAGGGGCAGGGAAAAACTCCTACGAGCAGTACTTC

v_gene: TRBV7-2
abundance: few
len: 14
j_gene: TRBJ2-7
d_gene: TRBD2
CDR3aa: CASSRTSGAYEQYF
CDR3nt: TGTGCCAGCAGCCGGACTAGCGGAGCCTACGAGCAGTACTTC

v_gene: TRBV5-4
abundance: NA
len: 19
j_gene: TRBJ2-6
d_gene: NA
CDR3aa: CASSSRLRTDLSGANVLTF
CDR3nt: TGTGCCAGCAGCTCCCGGCTGCGGACAGATCTCTCTGGGGCCAACGTCCTGACTTTC

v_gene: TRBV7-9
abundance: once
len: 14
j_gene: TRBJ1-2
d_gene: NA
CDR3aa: CASSLTGTDYGYTF
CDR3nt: TGTGCCAGCAGCTTAACCGGGACGGACTATGGCTACACCTTC

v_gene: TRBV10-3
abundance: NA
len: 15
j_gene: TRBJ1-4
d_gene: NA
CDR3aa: CAISESGANNEKLFF
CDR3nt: TGTGCCATCAGTGAGTCAGGGGCAAACAATGAAAAACTGTTTTTT

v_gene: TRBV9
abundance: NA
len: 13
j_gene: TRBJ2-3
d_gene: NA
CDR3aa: CASSVPGRDTQYF
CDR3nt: TGTGCCAGCAGCGTACCGGGGAGGGATACGCAGTATTTT

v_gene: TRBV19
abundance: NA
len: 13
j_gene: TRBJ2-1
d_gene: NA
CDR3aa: CASRARGVHEQFF
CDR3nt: TGTGCCAGTAGGGCTAGGGGGGTACATGAGCAGTTCTTC

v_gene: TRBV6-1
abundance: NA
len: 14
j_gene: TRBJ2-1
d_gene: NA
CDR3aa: CASSEWAEGNEQFF
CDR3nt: TGTGCCAGCAGTGAGTGGGCGGAGGGCAATGAGCAGTTCTTC

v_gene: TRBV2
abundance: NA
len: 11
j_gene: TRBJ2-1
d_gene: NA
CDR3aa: CASSEGRSQFF
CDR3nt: TGTGCCAGCAGTGAGGGGAGGTCGCAGTTCTTC

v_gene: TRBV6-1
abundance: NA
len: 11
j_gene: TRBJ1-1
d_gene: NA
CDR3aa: CASSEVKDAFF
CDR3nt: TGTGCCAGCAGTGAAGTAAAAGACGCTTTCTTT

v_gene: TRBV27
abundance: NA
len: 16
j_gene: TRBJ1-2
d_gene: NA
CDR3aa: CASSLVGGLHSYGYTF
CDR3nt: TGTGCCAGCAGCCTTGTGGGGGGGCTTCATAGCTATGGCTACACCTTC

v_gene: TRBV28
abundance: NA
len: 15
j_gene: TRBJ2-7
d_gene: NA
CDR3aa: CASSLRGIPAYEQYF
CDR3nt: TGTGCCAGCAGTTTACGGGGAATTCCAGCCTACGAGCAGTACTTC

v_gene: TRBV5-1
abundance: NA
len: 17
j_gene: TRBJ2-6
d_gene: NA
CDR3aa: CASSLGTDISGANVLTF
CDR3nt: TGCGCCAGCAGCTTGGGTACAGACATCTCTGGGGCCAACGTCCTGACTTTC

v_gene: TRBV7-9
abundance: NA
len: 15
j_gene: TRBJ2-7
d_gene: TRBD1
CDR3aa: CASSHTGTGPYEQYF
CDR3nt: TGTGCCAGCAGCCACACCGGGACAGGGCCCTACGAGCAGTACTTC

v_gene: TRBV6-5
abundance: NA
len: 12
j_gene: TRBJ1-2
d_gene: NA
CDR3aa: CASTKQGRGYTF
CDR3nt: TGTGCCAGCACTAAACAGGGCCGAGGCTACACCTTC

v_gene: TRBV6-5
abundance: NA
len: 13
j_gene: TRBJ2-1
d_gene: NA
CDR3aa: CASLESSYNEQFF
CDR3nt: TGTGCCAGCCTAGAGAGCTCCTACAATGAGCAGTTCTTC

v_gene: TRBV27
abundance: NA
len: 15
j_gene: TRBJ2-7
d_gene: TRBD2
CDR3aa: CASWSAGTSGYEQYF
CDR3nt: TGTGCCAGCTGGAGTGCCGGGACTAGCGGGTACGAGCAGTACTTC

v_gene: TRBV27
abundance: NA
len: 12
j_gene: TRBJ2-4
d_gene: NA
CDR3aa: CASRGSGNIQYF
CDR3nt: TGTGCCAGCAGGGGTAGCGGAAACATTCAGTACTTC

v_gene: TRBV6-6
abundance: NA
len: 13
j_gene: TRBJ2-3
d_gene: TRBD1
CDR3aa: CASSRQGSDTQYF
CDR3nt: TGTGCCAGCAGTCGACAGGGATCGGATACGCAGTATTTT